The 6 T cell receptor beta chains listed next were all sequenced from one sample in a study of T cell repertoires in cytomegalovirus infection (dated by TCRdb to about 2019). The instrument was an Illumina HiSeq 1500. TCRdb ran its own pipeline on the public reads, namely fastp trimming at Q25 and MiXCR clone calling, and kept in-frame beta chains. All rows with the same CDR3 protein become a single entry with the most common DNA and genes. The sample includes under 300,000 distinct CDR3 sequences, with approximately 13% observed a single time. Roughly 1.7% of the sample lies in the top ten. Sequencing used PBMCs. The receptors stem from a human donor in good health (CMV status not recorded). Some clones in this sample may be carry-over from other donors' samples.

This clonotype was seen more than once but under ten times. The chain recombines TRBV6-5 with TRBJ2-5; D may be TRBD1 (6 bases). The germline gives CDR1 MNHEY, CDR2 SVGAGI. This CDR3 contains 13 residues. Trimming shortened V by 5 bases and J by 2 bases, and 9 bases separated the two germline ends. Written as DNA, the CDR3 is TGTGCCAGCAGTAGGACAGATCAAGAGACCCAGTACTTC. Amino acids: CASSRTDQETQYF.

This clonotype came up many times. This chain joins TRBV7-2 and TRBJ1-5; unclear D gene. CDR3 length: 13 amino acids. CDR1 SGHTA and CDR2 FQGNSA come from the germline V gene. Trimming removed 4 bases from V and 1 base from J, with 5 bases in between. CDR3 sequence: CASSSDSNQPQHF. CDR3 nucleotide sequence: TGTGCCAGCAGCTCCGACAGCAATCAGCCCCAGCATTTT.

In its sample, this clonotype was seen a few times. The CDR3 nucleotides read TGTGCCAGCAGTCTCCCAGGACCCTCGGGCAGGGGTACGCAGTATTTT. This encodes CASSLPGPSGRGTQYF. The chain uses TRBV28 and TRBJ2-3; D might be TRBD1 (6 bases). Trimming shortened V by 5 bases and J by 8 bases, and 23 bases separated the two germline ends. Germline V CDR1 and CDR2: MDHEN, SYDVKM. There are 16 residues in the CDR3.

This clonotype has just a few counts. The V gene is TRBV11-2, the J gene TRBJ1-2; D might be TRBD1 (6 bases). CDR3 size: 14 residues. CDR1 SGHAT and CDR2 FQNNGV come from the germline V gene. With 6 bases removed from V and 2 bases from J, the gap between germline ends came to 13 bases. The CDR3 loop is CASRGARGNYGYTF. CDR3 in DNA: TGTGCCAGCAGGGGGGCGAGGGGAAACTATGGCTACACCTTC.

This rearrangement joins TRBV5-4 to TRBJ2-3; a possible D gene is TRBD2 (6 bases). Germline V lookup: CDR1 SGHNT, CDR2 YYREEE (reference sequence). V was pared by 4 bases and J by 2 bases, with 11 bases between. The CDR3 runs to 14 residues. CDR3 loop: CASSARGVTDTQYF. The CDR3 coding sequence is TGTGCCAGCAGCGCGCGGGGTGTCACAGATACGCAGTATTTT.

V and J are TRBV20-1 and TRBJ1-2; D is uncertain. The CDR3 extends over 14 amino acids. The V end was cut by 3 bases, the J end by 2 bases, with 13 bases between. CDR1 and CDR2 from the germline V gene are DFQATT and SNEGSKA (reference sequence). The CDR3 region has the DNA TGCAGTGCTAGTGGGCAGACCAGAAACTATGGCTACACCTTC. It encodes CSASGQTRNYGYTF.